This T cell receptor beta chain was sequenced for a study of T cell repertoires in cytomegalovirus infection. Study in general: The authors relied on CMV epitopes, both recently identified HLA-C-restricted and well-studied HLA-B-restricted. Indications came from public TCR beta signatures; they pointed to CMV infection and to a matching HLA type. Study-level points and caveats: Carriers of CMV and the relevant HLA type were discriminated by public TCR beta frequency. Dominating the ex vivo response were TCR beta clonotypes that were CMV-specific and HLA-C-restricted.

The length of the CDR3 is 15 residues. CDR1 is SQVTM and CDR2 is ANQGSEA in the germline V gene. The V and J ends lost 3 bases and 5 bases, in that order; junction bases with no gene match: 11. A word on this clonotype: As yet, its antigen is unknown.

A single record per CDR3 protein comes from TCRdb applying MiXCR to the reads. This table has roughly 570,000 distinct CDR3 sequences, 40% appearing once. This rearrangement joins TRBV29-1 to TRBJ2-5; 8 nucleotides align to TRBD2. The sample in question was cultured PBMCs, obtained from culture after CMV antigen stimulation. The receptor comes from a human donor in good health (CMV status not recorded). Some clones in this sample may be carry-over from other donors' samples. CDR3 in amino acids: CSVEAWGRGDETQYF. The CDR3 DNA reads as TGCAGCGTTGAGGCCTGGGGGCGGGGGGATGAGACCCAGTACTTC.